This T cell receptor (beta chain) was sequenced in a study of cytomegalovirus exposure and HLA in healthy donors. The length of the CDR3 is 16 residues. The junction had 4 bases not matched to a gene; V was cut back by 1 base and J by 4 bases. Germline V CDR1 and CDR2: MGHRA, YSYEKL. PCR employed 60 Vbeta and 13 Jbeta primers. Repertoires were generated with immunoSEQ multiplex PCR, while TCRdb's copy carries only in-frame clones and drops some. The sample contains about 180,000 clones, 55% to 75% of which appear only once. Points on this clone: Antigen specificity is unknown.

Study outcomes and limitations: More clonal expansion characterized HLA-associated TCR beta chains than equally common others in a later analysis. Several of the most significant clusters appeared, in a later analysis, to be linked to common viral pathogens.

The rearrangement links TRBV4-1 to TRBJ1-5; 10 bases agree with TRBD1. What was sequenced was PBMCs. This TCR was sampled from a human donor in good health. CDR3 coding DNA: TGCGCCAGCAGCCAAGTGGGACAGGGGTTTAATCAGCCCCAGCATTTT. Protein product: CASSQVGQGFNQPQHF.